This record covers a single T cell receptor beta chain. Germline CDR1 and CDR2: GTSNPN and SVGIG (reference sequence). After removal of 3 bases from V and 3 bases from J, the junction contained 4 bases not matched to a gene. The CDR3 totals 14 residues. The data were obtained in a study of beta chain features in type 1 diabetes. The sequenced template was cDNA made from the entire isolated RNA. The repertoire was sequenced with immunoSEQ multiplex PCR; TCRdb's copy has only in-frame clones and lacks some. Of 350,000 to 400,000 clones in the sample, less than 15% are singletons; the top ten hold approximately 0.02%.

The receptor was isolated from a woman aged 18-35 years in good health. The chain combines TRBV30 with TRBJ2-3, with 9 bases that match TRBD2. Sequenced material: naive CD4+ T cells from blood. CDR3 sequence: CAWRIAGVTDTQYF. CDR3 in DNA: TGTGCCTGGAGGATAGCGGGAGTGACAGATACGCAGTATTTT.